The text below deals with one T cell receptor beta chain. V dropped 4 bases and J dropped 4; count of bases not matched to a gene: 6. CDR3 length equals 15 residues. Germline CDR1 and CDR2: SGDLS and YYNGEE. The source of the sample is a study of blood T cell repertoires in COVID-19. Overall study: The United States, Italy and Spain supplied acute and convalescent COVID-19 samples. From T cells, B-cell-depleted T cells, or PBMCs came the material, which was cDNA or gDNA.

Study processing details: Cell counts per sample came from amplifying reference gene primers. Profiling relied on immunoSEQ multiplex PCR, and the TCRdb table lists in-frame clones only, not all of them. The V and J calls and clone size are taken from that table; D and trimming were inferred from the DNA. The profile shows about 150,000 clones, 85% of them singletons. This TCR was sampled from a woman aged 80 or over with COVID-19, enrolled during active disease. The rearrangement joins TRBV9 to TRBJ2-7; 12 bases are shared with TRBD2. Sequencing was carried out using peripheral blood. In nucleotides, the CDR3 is TGTGCCAGCAGCCCTAGCGGGAGGGCTGGATACGAGCAGTACTTC. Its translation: CASSPSGRAGYEQYF.